The clone carrying this TCR beta chain was seen ten or more times. The antigen is unknown. Unique molecular identifiers featured in how the TCRbeta library was prepared. From the PCR reads, TCRdb called clonotypes with MiXCR, one entry per CDR3 protein. In the table there are under 300,000 distinct CDR3 sequences, roughly 10% of which are singletons. The sample belongs to a study of T-cell reconstitution after alpha-beta-depleted transplantation in children. Study-level points and caveats: When one year had passed after transplant, most T-cell counts and diversity came from newly produced T cells. About two months after transplant, alpha-beta T cells reportedly came from several hundred expanded graft clones. Surviving recipient T cells and thymic progenitors produced the high day-60 TCRbeta diversity seen in some patients.

CDR3 length: 12 amino acids. Germline CDR1 is WSHSY and CDR2 is SAAADI. V lost 7 bases and J 4 bases, leaving 11 bases between the germline ends. The sample here was peripheral blood, taken 180 days after TCRalphabeta/CD19-depleted stem cell transplant. This chain links TRBV10-2 with TRBJ2-7, with a possible D match to TRBD1 (5 bases). This receptor was identified in a male patient under 10 years old who had a stem cell transplant for chronic granulomatous disease, so the T cells may come from the graft donor. The CDR3, as DNA: TGCGCCAGCATATCCAGGGCTTACGAGCAGTACTTC. As protein: CASISRAYEQYF.